This entry lists 10 T cell receptor beta chains sequenced from one sample in a study of blood T cell repertoires in COVID-19. The assay was immunoSEQ multiplex PCR, and TCRdb's table has in-frame clones only and misses some. The sample lists 50,000 to 85,000 clones, approximately 82% occurring once. The sample was peripheral blood. The receptors were sampled from a man between 60 and 75 years old with acute or convalescent COVID-19.

CDR3 amino acids: CASSQGDRSYEQYF. CDR3 sequence (DNA): TGTGCCAGCAGCCAAGGGGACAGATCCTACGAGCAGTACTTC. V usage is TRBV7-9 and J usage is TRBJ2-7; 7 bases map to TRBD1. With 5 bases clipped from V and 1 base from J, the junction kept 5 bases outside the gene matches. Germline V gene sequence: CDR1 SEHNR, CDR2 FQNEAQ (reference sequence). CDR3 length: 14 residues.

V gene TRBV30 combines with J gene TRBJ1-5; tentatively, D is TRBD1 (5 bases). V was cut by 0 bases and J by 6 bases, with 15 bases left in between. Germline CDR1 and CDR2: GTSNPN and SVGIG (reference sequence). The CDR3 has 15 residues. The chain's CDR3 is CAWSVSAGKGQPQHF. The CDR3 DNA reads as TGTGCCTGGAGTGTATCGGCAGGGAAAGGTCAGCCCCAGCATTTT. Together with reference TRBV30 and TRBJ1-5, the CDR3 gives the full variable domain: SQTIHQWPATLVQPVGSPLSLECTVEGTSNPNLYWYRQAAGRGLQLLFYSVGIGQISSEVPQNLSASRPQDRQFILSSKKLLLSDSGFYLCAWSVSAGKGQPQHFGDGTRLSIL.

The chain couples TRBV27 to TRBJ1-4, with a weak D call TRBD1 (5 bases). This CDR3 contains 15 residues. Trimming cost V 5 bases and J 3 bases, with 13 bases left between them. The germline gives CDR1 MNHEY, CDR2 SMNVEV (reference sequence). Here the CDR3 DNA reads TGTGCCAGCAGTCCCGACAGTTTCCCTAATGAAAAACTGTTTTTT. Its translation: CASSPDSFPNEKLFF.

The chain combines TRBV19 with TRBJ2-1, with 12 positions matching TRBD2. V lost 3 bases, J lost 9 bases, and 9 bases stayed unmatched. The length of the CDR3 is 16 residues. Per germline, CDR1 LNHDA and CDR2 SQIVND (reference sequence). The chain's CDR3 is CASSIRSSGGASEQFF. CDR3 bases: TGTGCCAGTAGTATTCGGTCTAGCGGGGGGGCGAGTGAGCAGTTCTTC.

This clone has only one observation. V usage is TRBV9 and J usage is TRBJ1-5, with D uncertain. CDR3 length equals 13 residues. Between the trimmed V and J ends, which lost 0 bases and 5 bases, there was a span of 6 bases. Germline V gene sequence: CDR1 SGDLS, CDR2 YYNGEE. The CDR3 DNA reads TGTGCCAGCAGCGTAGATACGGATCAGCCCCAGCATTTT. Protein: CASSVDTDQPQHF.

V and J are TRBV7-6 and TRBJ2-2; D perhaps matches TRBD2 (5 bases). From germline, CDR1 is SGHVS and CDR2 FNYEAQ. Between the trimmed V and J ends, which lost 5 bases and 5 bases, there was a span of 15 bases. The CDR3 totals 15 residues. This CDR3 is CASSPPGIRTGELFF. In nucleotides, the CDR3 is TGTGCCAGCAGCCCCCCCGGGATAAGAACCGGGGAGCTGTTTTTT. Full variable domain (remainder filled in from reference TRBV7-6 and TRBJ2-2): GAGVSQSPRYKVTKRGQDVALRCDPISGHVSLYWYRQALGQGPEFLTYFNYEAQQDKSGLPNDRFSAERPEGSISTLTIQRTEQRDSAMYRCASSPPGIRTGELFFGEGSRLTVL.

This clone was seen more than once but under ten times. This chain connects TRBV29-1 to TRBJ1-2; D gene uncertain. The CDR3 runs 13 residues. Germline V gene data show CDR1 as SQVTM and CDR2 as ANQGSEA. Between the trimmed V and J ends, which lost 0 bases and 7 bases, there was a span of 12 bases. CDR3 residues: CSVEDRLWSGYTF. CDR3 DNA: TGCAGCGTTGAAGACCGACTATGGAGTGGCTACACCTTC.

This clone was seen only a few times. The chain carries TRBV5-4 and TRBJ1-6; D possibly corresponds to TRBD1 (5 bases). Trimming took 0 bases from V and 7 from J, leaving 11 bases between them. From germline, CDR1 is SGHNT and CDR2 YYREEE (reference sequence). This CDR3 is built from 15 residues. The DNA for the CDR3 is TGTGCCAGCAGCTTGGATACAGGAGCGAATTCACCCCTCCACTTT. Amino acids: CASSLDTGANSPLHF.

The J gene is TRBJ2-1, the V gene TRBV7-2, with D perhaps TRBD1 (6 bases). Germline V gene lookup returns CDR1 SGHTA and CDR2 FQGNSA. There are 13 residues in the CDR3. V dropped 4 bases and J dropped 10 bases, with 14 bases sitting between them. The CDR3 is CASSSNRVGEQFF. The CDR3 coding sequence is TGTGCCAGCAGCTCCAACAGGGTAGGGGAGCAGTTCTTC.

CDR3 in DNA: TGTGCCAGCAGCTCCCTTGGACAGGGGGCGACGGGCGGGGAGCTGTTTTTT. Its translation: CASSSLGQGATGGELFF. The chain links TRBV5-6 to TRBJ2-2; 11 bases match TRBD1. Per the germline V gene, CDR1 is SGHDT and CDR2 is YYEEEE. This CDR3 is 17 amino acids long. V trimming: 3 bases; J trimming: 7 bases; junction bases outside the gene matches: 11.